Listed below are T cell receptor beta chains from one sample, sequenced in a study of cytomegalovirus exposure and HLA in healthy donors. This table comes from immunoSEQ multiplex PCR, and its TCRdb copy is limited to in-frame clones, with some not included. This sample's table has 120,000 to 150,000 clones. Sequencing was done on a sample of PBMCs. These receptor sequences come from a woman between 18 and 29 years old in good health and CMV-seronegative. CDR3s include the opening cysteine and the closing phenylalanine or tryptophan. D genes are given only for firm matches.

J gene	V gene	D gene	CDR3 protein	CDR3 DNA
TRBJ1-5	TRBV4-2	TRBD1	CASSQAGGSNQPQHF	TGTGCCAGCAGCCAAGCAGGGGGCAGTAATCAGCCCCAGCATTTT
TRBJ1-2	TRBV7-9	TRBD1	CASSFMTGLSANYGYTF	TGTGCCAGCAGCTTCATGACAGGGCTGTCGGCTAACTATGGCTACACCTTC
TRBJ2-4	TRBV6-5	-	CASSSSKFRGLAFYF	TGTGCCAGCAGTTCCTCAAAATTCCGGGGTCTAGCGTTTTACTTC
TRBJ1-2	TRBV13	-	CASSLGRGGFGYTF	TGTGCCAGCAGCTTAGGCCGTGGGGGCTTTGGCTACACCTTC
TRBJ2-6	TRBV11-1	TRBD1	CASSRRGTAGANVLTF	TGTGCCAGCAGCCGACGAGGGACAGCTGGGGCCAACGTCCTGACTTTC
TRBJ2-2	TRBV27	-	CASRTGRWNTGELFF	TGTGCCAGCCGAACCGGGAGATGGAACACCGGGGAGCTGTTTTTT
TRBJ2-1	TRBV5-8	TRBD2	CASSWPSGSKGWNEQFF	TGTGCCAGCAGCTGGCCTAGCGGGAGTAAGGGGTGGAATGAGCAGTTCTTC
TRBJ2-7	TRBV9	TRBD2	CASSPSSGSYEQYF	TGTGCCAGCAGCCCCTCTAGCGGGAGCTACGAGCAGTACTTC
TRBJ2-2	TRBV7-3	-	CASSSARGPTGELFF	TGTGCCAGCAGCTCTGCGCGGGGACCCACCGGGGAGCTGTTTTTT
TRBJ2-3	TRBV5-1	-	CASSLRLAHEITDTQYF	TGCGCCAGCAGCTTGAGGCTAGCGCATGAAATCACAGATACGCAGTATTTT
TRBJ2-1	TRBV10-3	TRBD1	CAIRAGQGAFRSYNEQFF	TGTGCCATCAGGGCGGGACAGGGGGCATTTAGGTCCTACAATGAGCAGTTCTTC
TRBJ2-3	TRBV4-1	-	CASSQETSGFDTQYF	TGCGCCAGCAGCCAAGAAACTAGTGGTTTTGATACGCAGTATTTT
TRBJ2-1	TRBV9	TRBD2	CASSGLAGLRNEQFF	TGTGCCAGCAGCGGTCTAGCGGGACTTCGCAATGAGCAGTTCTTC
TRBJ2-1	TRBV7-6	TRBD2	CASSPRTSGSNEQFF	TGTGCCAGCAGCCCCCGGACTAGCGGGAGCAATGAGCAGTTCTTC
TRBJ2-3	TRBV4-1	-	CASSQDAFATDTQYF	TGCGCCAGCAGCCAAGACGCGTTTGCCACAGATACGCAGTATTTT
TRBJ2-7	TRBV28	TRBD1	CASSLPTGVVVEQYF	TGTGCCAGCAGTTTACCGACAGGGGTGGTGGTCGAGCAGTACTTC
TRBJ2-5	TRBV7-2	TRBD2	CASSLGSLAKGETQYF	TGTGCCAGCAGCTTAGGATCACTAGCGAAGGGGGAGACCCAGTACTTC
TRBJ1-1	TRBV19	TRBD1	CASTQGAEAFF	TGTGCCAGTACCCAGGGGGCAGAAGCTTTCTTT
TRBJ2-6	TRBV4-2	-	CASSQAFSSGANVLTF	TGTGCCAGCAGCCAAGCTTTTAGCTCTGGGGCCAACGTCCTGACTTTC
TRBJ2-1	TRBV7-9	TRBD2	CASSPGTSGMYNEQFF	TGTGCCAGCAGCCCCGGGACTAGCGGGATGTACAATGAGCAGTTCTTC
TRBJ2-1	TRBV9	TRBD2	CASSAGGGYNEQFF	TGTGCCAGCAGCGCAGGCGGGGGTTACAATGAGCAGTTCTTC
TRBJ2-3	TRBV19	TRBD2	CASSRLAGALSTDTQYF	TGTGCCAGTAGTAGGCTAGCGGGAGCCCTAAGCACAGATACGCAGTATTTT